The clone carrying this T cell receptor beta chain was counted ten times or more. Its antigen is not identified. The PCR contained 60 Vbeta and 13 Jbeta primers. TCRdb keeps only in-frame clones here, not all; method: immunoSEQ multiplex PCR. This sample yields some 120,000 clones, of which approximately 82% are seen a single time; roughly a fifth belongs to the top ten. Unmatched junction bases numbered 14, after V lost 4 bases and J lost 3 bases. This CDR3 has 19 residues. Germline values: CDR1 MNHNS, CDR2 SASEGT. This sample stems from a study of cytomegalovirus exposure and HLA in healthy donors. At sampling all donors were nominally healthy, likely with unrecorded immune exposures. Findings and limits, study-wide: The authors considered a cluster of highly shared sequence variants likely to be a sequencing artifact. Later analysis identified a missense DCLRE1C variant that was linked to TCR beta V- and J-gene trimming. In vitro work confirmed that a few CMV-associated chains recognize CMV antigens.

The sequencing input was PBMCs. This receptor was taken from a man younger than 45 in good health and CMV-seropositive. The chain is built from TRBV6-1 and TRBJ2-1, with 11 bases identical to TRBD2. The DNA for the CDR3 is TGTGCCAGCAGTGGGGGGACTAGCGGTAACATTCACCTCTACAATGAGCAGTTCTTC. It is translated as CASSGGTSGNIHLYNEQFF.